Reported below is one TCR beta chain. Its antigen remains unknown. These data belong to a study of T-cell memory formation after mild COVID-19. Across the whole study: Largely, TCR clusters stayed within a single donor. Study observations and caveats: Cross-reactive memory appears to have joined, as suggested by some responding clones showing up in pre-infection memory. Shrinking CD4+ clones were chiefly CM and EM; CD8+ ones were chiefly EMRA.

Researchers used 5'RACE with constant-segment primers to make TCR alpha and TCR beta cDNA libraries that carry sample barcodes and UMIs. TCRdb ran MiXCR on the 5' RACE reads and lists one entry per CDR3 protein. The data show 170,000 or so distinct CDR3 sequences, about 20% seen once. Per germline, CDR1 SGHKS and CDR2 YYEKEE (reference sequence). V was clipped by 4 bases and J by 4 bases; unmatched bases: 13. CDR3 length: 18 residues. The sample taken for sequencing was PBMCs or a T cell subset sorted from them (not recorded which). The chain couples TRBV5-5 to TRBJ2-5; 13 nucleotides match TRBD2. The receptor was derived from an adult woman who had mild COVID-19 (a few samples of this study predate the infection). Cell type and time point are not known. CDR3 bases: TGTGCCAGCAGCCCCGGCCCCTTTACTAGCGGGGGGGCAGAGACCCAGTACTTC. This gives the protein CASSPGPFTSGGAETQYF.